This is a list of T cell receptor beta chains from one sample in a study of shared clonotypes between healthy human individuals. Assay used: immunoSEQ multiplex PCR; TCRdb lists only in-frame clones, some missing. The sample includes hundreds of thousands of clones, approximately 95% seen only once; the top ten take over 0.095%. Sequences were obtained from naive CD8+ T cells sorted from blood. All receptors come from a woman aged 30 to 39 in good health. Each CDR3 is given with its conserved first and last residue. A D gene is named only where the DNA matches it firmly. Size tells how often a clone was seen (once, few, many) or the class of an expanded clone, and some rows leave it out.

j_call,d_call,clone_size,v_call,cdr3_aa,cdr3_nt
TRBJ2-2,-,-,TRBV4-1,CANSQVVAGELFF,TGCGCCAACAGCCAAGTAGTGGCCGGGGAGCTGTTTTTT
TRBJ2-7,-,-,TRBV7-2,CASSLASGEQYF,TGTGCCAGCAGCTTGGCCTCGGGCGAGCAGTACTTC
TRBJ1-6,TRBD1,once,TRBV14,CASSQEGTVSPLHF,TGTGCCAGCAGCCAAGAAGGGACAGTCTCACCCCTCCACTTT
TRBJ1-1,TRBD1,-,TRBV29-1,CSVTGQMNTEAFF,TGCAGCGTTACGGGACAGATGAACACTGAAGCTTTCTTT
TRBJ2-7,-,once,TRBV19,CASSIGTGTGYEQYF,TGTGCCAGTAGTATAGGGACCGGGACTGGCTACGAGCAGTACTTC
TRBJ2-3,-,-,TRBV29-1,CSVDGELEFGGPLTDTQYF,TGCAGCGTTGATGGCGAACTAGAGTTCGGAGGTCCGCTCACAGATACGCAGTATTTT
TRBJ1-2,-,-,TRBV16,CASSQWTDTNYGYTF,TGTGCCAGCAGCCAATGGACAGATACCAACTATGGCTACACCTTC
TRBJ1-2,TRBD1,-,TRBV10-3,CAISGADRGRPGYGYTF,TGTGCCATCAGTGGGGCGGACAGGGGGCGCCCCGGCTATGGCTACACCTTC
TRBJ2-7,-,-,TRBV15,CATRDGDDGFYEQYF,TGTGCCACCAGAGACGGGGATGACGGGTTCTACGAGCAGTACTTC
TRBJ2-7,TRBD1,-,TRBV6-1,CASSARDRVSSHEQYF,TGTGCCAGCAGTGCCCGCGACAGGGTTAGTTCTCACGAGCAGTACTTC
TRBJ2-3,-,-,TRBV6-7,CASTERADTQYF,TGTGCCAGCACCGAGCGGGCAGATACGCAGTATTTT
TRBJ2-1,-,-,TRBV27,CASTTGGAINEQFF,TGTGCCAGCACCACCGGCGGGGCGATCAATGAGCAGTTCTTC
TRBJ1-5,-,-,TRBV15,CATSSDNQPQHF,TGTGCCACCAGCAGCGATAATCAGCCCCAGCATTTT
TRBJ1-4,-,-,TRBV7-2,CASSLEGEATNEKLFF,TGTGCCAGCAGCTTAGAAGGGGAGGCAACTAATGAAAAACTGTTTTTT
TRBJ2-7,TRBD1,-,TRBV4-2,CASSQEAGTGNYEQYF,TGTGCCAGCAGCCAAGAGGCCGGGACAGGTAACTACGAGCAGTACTTC
TRBJ2-7,TRBD1,-,TRBV27,CASSLSGQGSEQYF,TGTGCCAGCAGTTTGTCAGGACAGGGGTCCGAGCAGTACTTC
TRBJ2-7,TRBD2,-,TRBV2,CASSAAGAYEQYF,TGTGCCAGCAGTGCAGCGGGGGCCTACGAGCAGTACTTC
TRBJ2-7,TRBD2,-,TRBV4-1,CASSQPTSGSSYEQYF,TGCGCCAGCAGCCAACCGACTAGCGGGAGCTCCTACGAGCAGTACTTC
TRBJ2-7,-,-,TRBV15,CATSRPPSGDYEQYF,TGTGCCACCAGCAGACCCCCCAGCGGCGACTACGAGCAGTACTTC
TRBJ2-7,TRBD1,-,TRBV15,CATSREQGNLYEQYF,TGTGCCACCAGCAGGGAACAGGGGAATCTCTACGAGCAGTACTTC
TRBJ2-7,-,-,TRBV7-9,CASSLVLAYEQYF,TGTGCCAGCAGCTTAGTACTAGCCTACGAGCAGTACTTC
TRBJ2-1,TRBD2,-,TRBV7-9,CASSLGRLAEGLEQFF,TGTGCCAGCAGCTTAGGACGCCTAGCGGAAGGTCTTGAGCAGTTCTTC
TRBJ2-3,-,-,TRBV11-2,CASSLWTGTDTQYF,TGTGCCAGCAGCTTATGGACAGGCACAGATACGCAGTATTTT
TRBJ2-2,-,-,TRBV15,CATSRRSGTGELFF,TGTGCCACCAGCAGAAGGTCGGGGACCGGGGAGCTGTTTTTT
TRBJ1-5,-,-,TRBV27,CASSSTGQPQHF,TGTGCCAGCAGTTCCACGGGTCAGCCCCAGCATTTT
TRBJ2-7,TRBD2,-,TRBV5-4,CASSQLLAGVTEQYF,TGTGCCAGCAGCCAACTCCTAGCGGGAGTCACCGAGCAGTACTTC
TRBJ1-5,-,-,TRBV19,CASSSGGFQPQHF,TGTGCCAGTAGTTCGGGGGGCTTCCAGCCCCAGCATTTT
TRBJ1-5,-,-,TRBV5-4,CASSGPWPDQPQHF,TGTGCCAGCAGCGGACCTTGGCCAGATCAGCCCCAGCATTTT
TRBJ1-3,-,-,TRBV2,CASSEVGNTIYF,TGTGCCAGCAGTGAAGTTGGAAACACCATATATTTT
TRBJ2-1,TRBD2,once,TRBV2,CATGSGRAGYNEQFF,TGTGCCACCGGTAGCGGGAGGGCCGGGTACAATGAGCAGTTCTTC
TRBJ1-2,-,-,TRBV7-8,CASSPMARQTNYGYTF,TGTGCCAGCAGCCCCATGGCGAGGCAGACTAACTATGGCTACACCTTC
TRBJ2-1,-,once,TRBV28,CASSLLPASVYNEQFF,TGTGCCAGCAGTTTACTTCCGGCTAGCGTCTACAATGAGCAGTTCTTC
TRBJ1-5,-,-,TRBV28,CASSWDRGNQPQHF,TGTGCCAGCAGCTGGGACCGGGGGAATCAGCCCCAGCATTTT
TRBJ1-1,-,-,TRBV19,CATGWGAYTEAFF,TGTGCCACCGGATGGGGCGCGTACACTGAAGCTTTCTTT
TRBJ2-5,-,-,TRBV19,CASSVGTWRETQYF,TGTGCCAGTAGTGTCGGGACCTGGCGAGAGACCCAGTACTTC
TRBJ2-1,-,-,TRBV5-1,CASSDQLAVYQAYNEQFF,TGCGCCAGCAGCGACCAACTAGCCGTATATCAAGCCTACAATGAGCAGTTCTTC
TRBJ1-5,-,once,TRBV11-2,CASSTGSNQPQHF,TGTGCCAGCAGCACTGGGAGCAATCAGCCCCAGCATTTT
TRBJ1-1,-,-,TRBV4-1,CASSQEAFMNTEAFF,TGCGCCAGCAGCCAAGAAGCATTTATGAACACTGAAGCTTTCTTT
TRBJ2-5,-,-,TRBV15,CATSREGSQETQYF,TGTGCCACCAGCAGGGAGGGTTCCCAAGAGACCCAGTACTTC
TRBJ1-6,-,once,TRBV7-8,CASSLDGNSPLHF,TGTGCCAGCAGCTTAGACGGAAATTCACCCCTCCACTTT
TRBJ1-5,TRBD1,-,TRBV27,CASSSDREIQPQHF,TGTGCCAGCAGCTCCGACAGGGAAATTCAGCCCCAGCATTTT
TRBJ2-1,TRBD2,-,TRBV19,CASSIGSGLAGGPSNNEQFF,TGTGCCAGTAGTATAGGATCCGGACTAGCGGGAGGGCCGAGTAATAATGAGCAGTTCTTC
TRBJ1-2,-,-,TRBV5-1,CASSLELSRYLYGYTF,TGCGCCAGCAGCTTGGAGCTCTCACGCTACCTCTATGGCTACACCTTC
TRBJ2-7,-,-,TRBV6-5,CASSQGNTYEQYF,TGTGCCAGCAGCCAGGGGAACACCTACGAGCAGTACTTC
TRBJ2-7,TRBD2,-,TRBV28,CASSQGLVLYEQYF,TGTGCCAGCAGTCAAGGACTAGTTTTATACGAGCAGTACTTC
TRBJ2-1,-,-,TRBV27,CASSFRGNEQFF,TGTGCCAGCAGTTTTCGGGGAAATGAGCAGTTCTTC
TRBJ1-2,TRBD1,-,TRBV11-2,CASSLARGASLGYTF,TGTGCCAGCAGCTTAGCCAGGGGGGCTAGCCTTGGCTACACCTTC
TRBJ2-4,TRBD2,-,TRBV29-1,CSVVKLGTSGGIAKNIQYF,TGCAGCGTTGTCAAGTTGGGGACTAGCGGAGGAATAGCCAAAAACATTCAGTACTTC
TRBJ1-2,-,-,TRBV5-8,CASSLAGPGAGYTF,TGTGCCAGCAGCTTGGCCGGGCCAGGCGCAGGCTACACCTTC
TRBJ2-5,-,-,TRBV6-5,CASSLSGPETQYF,TGTGCCAGCAGTCTGTCCGGGCCAGAGACCCAGTACTTC
TRBJ1-1,-,-,TRBV5-1,CASSETHRNTEAFF,TGCGCCAGCAGCGAAACACACAGGAACACTGAAGCTTTCTTT
TRBJ2-5,-,-,TRBV6-6,CASRQAGEETQYF,TGTGCCAGTCGACAGGCGGGAGAAGAGACCCAGTACTTC
TRBJ2-7,TRBD2,-,TRBV14,CASSQARSGRAVQYF,TGTGCCAGCAGCCAAGCGCGTAGCGGGAGGGCCGTCCAGTACTTC
TRBJ2-1,-,-,TRBV19,CASSIENYNEQFF,TGTGCCAGTAGTATTGAGAACTACAATGAGCAGTTCTTC
TRBJ2-5,-,-,TRBV28,CASSSWTQYF,TGTGCCAGCAGTTCTTGGACCCAGTACTTC
TRBJ2-6,-,-,TRBV5-4,CASSFGTIIGGANVLTF,TGTGCCAGCAGCTTCGGAACGATTATCGGCGGGGCCAACGTCCTGACTTTC
TRBJ2-7,TRBD2,-,TRBV27,CASISLRASGRTYEQYF,TGTGCCAGCATTTCCCTGAGGGCTAGCGGGAGGACCTACGAGCAGTACTTC
TRBJ2-5,TRBD2,-,TRBV7-6,CASSRWGTSGSGETQYF,TGTGCCAGCAGCCGATGGGGGACTAGCGGGAGTGGAGAGACCCAGTACTTC
TRBJ2-7,TRBD1,-,TRBV5-6,CASSLDLGQGIHEQYF,TGTGCCAGCAGCTTGGATTTGGGACAGGGGATCCACGAGCAGTACTTC